The 22 T cell receptor beta chains below come from one sample, sequenced in a study of PD-1 blockade in mismatch repair-deficient tumors. This table comes from immunoSEQ multiplex PCR, and its TCRdb copy is limited to in-frame clones, with some not included. Of 45,000 to 60,000 clones listed, over 65% were seen once; the top ten hold about 3%. The sequencing here drew on peripheral blood, taken 4 weeks after starting pembrolizumab. All receptors come from an adult with mismatch repair-deficient cancer.

This clone was found a few times. The chain combines TRBV7-2 with TRBJ2-5, with D tentatively TRBD2 (7 bases). Germline V lookup: CDR1 SGHTA, CDR2 FQGNSA. This CDR3 is built from 16 residues. V lost 2 bases and J lost 5, with 18 bases in between. This CDR3 is CASSLLPAGAGETQYF. The DNA for the CDR3 is TGTGCCAGCAGCTTACTTCCTGCGGGGGCCGGGGAGACCCAGTACTTC.

The V and J genes are TRBV5-1 and TRBJ2-5; D gene uncertain. The CDR3 is made up of 15 amino acids. V was clipped by 1 base and J by 3 bases, with 13 bases between them. Germline CDR1 is SGHRS and CDR2 is YFSETQ. The CDR3 DNA follows: TGCGCCAGCAGCTTGTTGGGGAAAGAGAAAGAGACCCAGTACTTC. Translated, it gives CASSLLGKEKETQYF.

V gene TRBV6-5 combines with J gene TRBJ2-3; TRBD2 might be the D (6 bases). There are 16 residues in the CDR3. V was shortened by 0 bases and J by 5 bases, with 15 bases between the two germline ends. The V gene's germline CDR1 is MNHEY and CDR2 SVGAGI. Here the CDR3 reads CASSYSSGGNGDTQYF. DNA for the CDR3: TGTGCCAGCAGTTACTCGTCGGGCGGGAACGGAGATACGCAGTATTTT.

The genes are TRBV7-9 and TRBJ2-5; 9 nucleotides agree with TRBD1. Germline lookup yields CDR1 SEHNR and CDR2 FQNEAQ (reference sequence). This CDR3 has 15 residues. The junction had 7 bases not matched to a gene; V was cut back by 4 bases and J by 4 bases. The CDR3 protein is CASSSSQGAAETQYF. DNA of the CDR3: TGTGCCAGCAGCTCCTCACAGGGGGCCGCAGAGACCCAGTACTTC.

The genes are TRBV6-5 and TRBJ1-2, with D perhaps matching TRBD1 (5 bases). CDR1 is MNHEY, CDR2 SVGAGI, per germline. Trimming removed 6 bases from V and 7 bases from J, with 18 bases in between. There are 14 residues in the CDR3. The CDR3 loop is CASSSSGPDRGYTF. CDR3 bases: TGTGCCAGCAGCTCATCGGGACCGGATCGTGGCTACACCTTC.

The chain uses TRBV27 and TRBJ2-1; weak D call: TRBD2 (5 bases). The CDR3 runs 15 residues. CDR1 is MNHEY and CDR2 is SMNVEV in the germline V gene (reference sequence). Trimming took off 4 bases at V and 10 bases at J, with 20 bases between the two ends. The CDR3 region has the DNA TGTGCCAGCAGTTCCCGGGAAGGGTTATCCTCCGAGCAGTTCTTC. It is translated as CASSSREGLSSEQFF.

The chain joins TRBV5-5 to TRBJ2-7; 10 positions match TRBD2. V trimming: 4 bases; J trimming: 3 bases; junction bases outside the gene matches: 13. Germline V lookup: CDR1 SGHKS, CDR2 YYEKEE (reference sequence). This CDR3 comprises 17 residues. The CDR3 loop is CASSPLGSSGRSYEQYF. The CDR3 DNA reads TGTGCCAGCAGCCCCCTCGGCAGTAGCGGGAGGAGCTACGAGCAGTACTTC. Full variable domain (rest looked up from reference TRBV5-5 and TRBJ2-7): DAGVTQSPTHLIKTRGQQVTLRCSPISGHKSVSWYQQVLGQGPQFIFQYYEKEERGRGNFPDRFSARQFPNYSSELNVNALLLGDSALYLCASSPLGSSGRSYEQYFGPGTRLTVT.

This rearrangement joins TRBV4-1 to TRBJ2-1; D not certain. Deletions cut 5 bases from V and 7 bases from J, with 15 bases between. The CDR3 has 14 amino acids. Per germline, CDR1 MGHRA and CDR2 YSYEKL. The CDR3 protein is CASSANEGWNEQFF. DNA for the CDR3: TGCGCCAGCAGCGCTAACGAAGGGTGGAATGAGCAGTTCTTC.

This clone has more than one count but fewer than ten. The chain employs TRBV6-6 and TRBJ2-1; no definite D call. The CDR3 totals 10 residues. Trimming stripped 8 bases from V and 7 bases from J, with 6 bases between. Per the germline V gene, CDR1 is MNHNY and CDR2 is SVGAGI (reference sequence). Written as DNA, the CDR3 is TGTGCCAGCTCTTCGAATGAGCAGTTCTTC. Its protein is CASSSNEQFF.

The J gene is TRBJ2-1, the V gene TRBV13; D is unresolved. Trimming removed 6 bases from V and 2 bases from J, with 17 bases in between. The germline CDR1 and CDR2 sequences are PRHDT and FYEKMQ (reference sequence). The CDR3 loop spans 16 amino acids. The CDR3, as DNA: TGTGCCAGCAGTGGCCAAGTTGGGCGAACCTACAATGAGCAGTTCTTC. This codes for CASSGQVGRTYNEQFF.

The chain couples TRBV20-1 to TRBJ1-2; D ambiguous. This CDR3 is built from 10 residues. Germline assignment: CDR1 DFQATT and CDR2 SNEGSKA (reference sequence). V was shortened by 0 bases and J by 8 bases, with 4 bases between the two germline ends. CDR3 in DNA: TGCAGTGCTAGAGATGCGGGCTACACCTTC. Translation: CSARDAGYTF.

This chain links TRBV7-9 with TRBJ2-3; 7 bases match TRBD2. The V and J ends lost 1 base and 0 bases, in that order; junction bases with no gene match: 1. CDR1 SEHNR and CDR2 FQNEAQ come from the germline V gene (reference sequence). CDR3 size: 15 residues. The DNA of the CDR3 is TGTGCCAGCAGCTTAGGGCGGGGGAGCACAGATACGCAGTATTTT. It specifies CASSLGRGSTDTQYF.

J is TRBJ2-2 and V is TRBV28; no clear D gene. With 6 bases removed from V and 6 bases from J, the gap between germline ends came to 11 bases. This CDR3 has 13 residues. Germline values: CDR1 MDHEN, CDR2 SYDVKM. The CDR3 region is CASRNNEAGELFF. The CDR3 DNA follows: TGTGCCAGCAGAAATAACGAGGCCGGGGAGCTGTTTTTT.

The chain recombines TRBV4-1 with TRBJ2-3; 14 positions match TRBD2. The V and J ends lost 6 bases and 3 bases, in that order; junction bases with no gene match: 2. Germline CDR1 is MGHRA and CDR2 is YSYEKL. CDR3 size: 15 residues. CDR3 in DNA: TGCGCCAGCAGTTGGACTAGCGGGAGGACAGATACGCAGTATTTT. It is translated as CASSWTSGRTDTQYF.

This clone showed up just a few times. This chain uses TRBV30 with TRBJ2-1, with 8 nucleotides matching TRBD2. The V gene end was trimmed by 2 bases and the J gene end by 2 bases; junction bases not matched to a gene: 5. The germline CDR1 and CDR2 sequences are GTSNPN and SVGIG (reference sequence). The CDR3 is 15 residues long. The CDR3: CAWSLGSGAYNEQFF. CDR3 sequence (DNA): TGTGCCTGGAGTCTCGGTAGCGGGGCCTACAATGAGCAGTTCTTC.

This chain joins TRBV4-1 and TRBJ1-3; D is uncertain. This CDR3 contains 15 residues. Trimming cost V 0 bases and J 2 bases, with 8 bases left between them. The germline CDR1 and CDR2 sequences are MGHRA and YSYEKL. CDR3 in DNA: TGCGCCAGCAGCCAAGATACCGCAGCTGGAAACACCATATATTTT. It is translated as CASSQDTAAGNTIYF.

V is TRBV6-1 and J is TRBJ1-3, with no clear D. In germline, CDR1 is MNHNS, CDR2 SASEGT. The CDR3 length is 15 residues. Trimming shortened V by 3 bases and J by 0 bases, and 9 bases separated the two germline ends. CDR3 region: CASSERRPSGNTIYF. CDR3 sequence (DNA): TGTGCCAGCAGTGAGCGCAGACCCTCTGGAAACACCATATATTTT.

Concerning this clone: Its ends do not fully match the called genes, so a read error is possible. The rearrangement links TRBV30 to TRBJ1-3; D perhaps matches TRBD1 (6 bases). The CDR3 is 12 residues long. Germline-derived CDR1 and CDR2 are GTSNPN and SVGIG (reference sequence). CDR3 nucleotides: TGTGCCTGGAGTTGGGGGGACATCCCCCCGGATTTT. Encoded protein: CAWSWGDIPPDF.

The V gene is TRBV19, the J gene TRBJ1-5, with D uncertain. There are 13 residues in the CDR3. Trimming took 3 bases from V and 6 from J, leaving 9 bases between them. CDR1 and CDR2 (germline): LNHDA, SQIVND (reference sequence). In DNA, the CDR3 is TGTGCCAGTAGTATTCAGGTTGGTCAGCCCCAGCATTTT. Its protein is CASSIQVGQPQHF.

The chain joins TRBV29-1 to TRBJ2-3, with TRBD1 identical over 7 bases. This CDR3 region has 14 residues. The V gene's germline CDR1 is SQVTM and CDR2 ANQGSEA. J gave up 5 bases and V 5 bases, and 10 bases lay outside the gene matches. The CDR3: CSVSVQGVGDTQYF. Here the CDR3 DNA reads TGCAGCGTTTCCGTTCAGGGGGTGGGAGATACGCAGTATTTT.

The chain has TRBV19 and TRBJ2-6; 9 bases align to TRBD1. The length of the CDR3 is 18 residues. J gave up 1 base and V 3 bases, and 7 bases lay outside the gene matches. From germline, CDR1 is LNHDA and CDR2 SQIVND (reference sequence). CDR3 nucleotides: TGTGCCAGTAGTATGATGGACAGGGGCCCTTCTGGGGCCAACGTCCTGACTTTC. Translating it yields CASSMMDRGPSGANVLTF.

The chain has TRBV29-1 and TRBJ1-1; TRBD1 agrees at 8 bases. V lost 4 bases and J lost 5; bases outside the gene matches: 9. This CDR3 comprises 14 residues. Germline V gene sequence: CDR1 SQVTM, CDR2 ANQGSEA. The chain's CDR3 is CSVGRTGSGTEAFF. CDR3 sequence (DNA): TGCAGCGTTGGAAGGACAGGGTCTGGAACTGAAGCTTTCTTT. The whole variable domain, filled in from reference TRBV29-1 and TRBJ1-1, reads SAVISQKPSRDICQRGTSLTIQCQVDSQVTMMFWYRQQPGQSLTLIATANQGSEATYESGFVIDKFPISRPNLTFSTLTVSNMSPEDSSIYLCSVGRTGSGTEAFFGQGTRLTVV.